The 21 T cell receptor beta chains presented below share a single source sample, sequenced in a study of cytomegalovirus exposure and HLA in healthy donors. Method: immunoSEQ multiplex PCR; TCRdb's copy keeps in-frame clones and lacks some. The profile covers about 200,000 clones, with roughly 88% appearing a single time and over 2.5% taken by the ten largest. The sample was PBMCs. The receptors stem from a woman aged 18-29 years in good health and CMV-seronegative.

The chain recombines TRBV28 with TRBJ2-3; 7 positions agree with TRBD2. This CDR3 region has 16 residues. J lost 1 base, V lost 8 bases, and 12 bases had no gene match. CDR1 and CDR2 from the germline V gene are MDHEN and SYDVKM. The CDR3 DNA reads as TGTGCCAGCGGACTAGGGAGCGGAGGGGGCACAGATACGCAGTATTTT. Translation: CASGLGSGGGTDTQYF.

This clone was counted only a few times. This sequence joins TRBV11-2 and TRBJ2-7; 9 nucleotides line up with TRBD2. There are 15 residues in the CDR3. After removal of 3 bases from V and 1 base from J, the junction contained 4 bases not matched to a gene. Germline CDR1 is SGHAT and CDR2 is FQNNGV. The CDR3 loop is CASSFSAGGSYEQYF. For the CDR3, the DNA is TGTGCCAGCAGCTTCTCTGCGGGAGGGTCCTACGAGCAGTACTTC.

This clone was picked up one time. The J gene is TRBJ2-5, the V gene TRBV6-5, with TRBD1 matching over 7 bases. The germline gives CDR1 MNHEY, CDR2 SVGAGI. This CDR3 region has 14 residues. V lost 2 bases, J lost 0 bases, and 0 bases stayed unmatched. Here the CDR3 reads CASSYDRDQETQYF. The DNA of the CDR3 is TGTGCCAGCAGTTACGACAGGGACCAAGAGACCCAGTACTTC.

This sequence joins TRBV7-3 and TRBJ2-2; the D is unclear. In germline, CDR1 is SGHTA, CDR2 FQGTGA. Trimming shortened V by 2 bases and J by 4 bases, and 5 bases separated the two germline ends. The CDR3 contains 13 residues. CDR3 DNA sequence: TGTGCCAGCAGCTTATCATTCACCGGGGAGCTGTTTTTT. Translating gives CASSLSFTGELFF.

This clone was found once. The V gene is TRBV11-2, the J gene TRBJ1-3; D is ambiguous. The germline V and J ends were trimmed by 4 bases and 7 bases, with 11 bases remaining between them. This CDR3 region has 13 residues. CDR1 is SGHAT and CDR2 is FQNNGV in the germline V gene. The CDR3 DNA reads as TGTGCCAGCAGCTCGACACATGGGAACACCATATATTTT. Translated, it gives CASSSTHGNTIYF. The entire variable domain, with the rest obtained from reference TRBV11-2 and TRBJ1-3, is as follows: EAGVAQSPRYKIIEKRQSVAFWCNPISGHATLYWYQQILGQGPKLLIQFQNNGVVDDSQLPKDRFSAERLKGVDSTLKIQPAKLEDSAVYLCASSSTHGNTIYFGEGSWLTVV.

V usage is TRBV2 and J usage is TRBJ1-2, with TRBD1 as a possible D gene (6 bases). The CDR3 covers 12 residues. Germline V lookup: CDR1 SNHLY, CDR2 FYNNEI. V was pared by 6 bases and J by 6 bases, with 11 bases between. The CDR3 sequence: CASSRTADGYTF. CDR3 DNA sequence: TGTGCCAGCAGCAGGACAGCTGATGGCTACACCTTC.

The chain recombines TRBV5-1 with TRBJ2-3; 12 positions agree with TRBD2. The germline V gene has CDR1 SGHRS and CDR2 YFSETQ. This CDR3 region has 19 residues. Trimming at V came to 2 bases and at J to 3 bases, leaving 13 bases not matched to a gene. The CDR3 loop is CASSLSMVATSGRTDTQYF. CDR3 DNA sequence: TGCGCCAGCAGCTTATCTATGGTTGCGACTAGCGGGAGAACAGATACGCAGTATTTT.

This sequence joins TRBV2 and TRBJ1-2; no reliable D call. V was clipped by 10 bases and J by 1 base, with 10 bases between them. Germline V lookup: CDR1 SNHLY, CDR2 FYNNEI. CDR3 size: 12 residues. The CDR3 sequence: CATATGNYGYTF. The DNA for the CDR3 is TGTGCCACAGCGACGGGTAACTATGGCTACACCTTC.

This clone has only one observation. The chain links TRBV29-1 to TRBJ1-1; D is perhaps TRBD1 (5 bases). Trimming shortened V by 2 bases and J by 3 bases, and 13 bases separated the two germline ends. The CDR3 has 14 amino acids. Per germline, CDR1 SQVTM and CDR2 ANQGSEA. DNA of the CDR3: TGCAGCGTTGAACCGCGGGGGGAGGACACTGAAGCTTTCTTT. Its translation: CSVEPRGEDTEAFF.

The chain recombines TRBV11-2 with TRBJ2-1; the match to TRBD1 covers 8 bases. Germline V gene sequence: CDR1 SGHAT, CDR2 FQNNGV. This CDR3 has 15 residues. Trimming took 4 bases from V and 4 from J; bases not matched to a gene: 6. The CDR3 nucleotides read TGTGCCAGCAGCTCCCCGACAGGGGTTTACAATGAGCAGTTCTTC. Translation gives CASSSPTGVYNEQFF. Looking up the rest from reference TRBV11-2 and TRBJ2-1 gives the full variable domain: EAGVAQSPRYKIIEKRQSVAFWCNPISGHATLYWYQQILGQGPKLLIQFQNNGVVDDSQLPKDRFSAERLKGVDSTLKIQPAKLEDSAVYLCASSSPTGVYNEQFFGPGTRLTVL.

The V call is TRBV6-1, the J call TRBJ2-5, with no clear D. The V gene lost 4 bases and the J gene lost 2 bases, with 8 bases spanning the gap. From germline, CDR1 is MNHNS and CDR2 SASEGT. This CDR3 has 13 residues. CDR3 DNA: TGTGCCAGCAGTGCGGCGGAACAAGAGACCCAGTACTTC. This gives the protein CASSAAEQETQYF.

The chain uses TRBV29-1 and TRBJ2-1; D unclear. Looked up from germline, CDR1 is SQVTM and CDR2 is ANQGSEA. V lost 4 bases, J lost 9 bases, and 10 bases lay in between. CDR3 length equals 11 residues. CDR3 DNA: TGCAGCGTTGGTTTCAGAAGTGAGCAGTTCTTC. It translates to CSVGFRSEQFF.

This chain joins TRBV27 and TRBJ2-3; D not certain. CDR3 size: 14 residues. From germline, CDR1 is MNHEY and CDR2 SMNVEV (reference sequence). Between the trimmed V and J ends, which lost 5 bases and 3 bases, there was a span of 12 bases. The CDR3 DNA reads as TGTGCCAGCAGTACCGAGCTCTCTACAGATACGCAGTATTTT. Protein sequence: CASSTELSTDTQYF.

This chain uses TRBV7-9 with TRBJ2-7, with 9 bases matching TRBD1. Trimming cost V 5 bases and J 4 bases; bases outside gene matches: 12. This CDR3 has 16 amino acids. Germline V gene data show CDR1 as SEHNR and CDR2 as FQNEAQ (reference sequence). The CDR3 reads CASSLDRTGVGYEQYF. Written as DNA, the CDR3 is TGTGCCAGCAGCCTGGATCGGACAGGGGTAGGGTACGAGCAGTACTTC.

The chain employs TRBV9 and TRBJ2-1, with 12 bases that match TRBD2. The CDR3 sequence is 18 residues long. Germline V gene lookup returns CDR1 SGDLS and CDR2 YYNGEE. The ends lost 4 bases at V and 7 bases at J; junction bases unmatched: 15. The CDR3 nucleotides read TGTGCCAGCAGCCCCGAGTCCCTAGCGGGAGGGCCGGGGAATGAGCAGTTCTTC. Amino acid sequence: CASSPESLAGGPGNEQFF.

The rearrangement joins TRBV6-5 to TRBJ1-5; TRBD1 might be the D (6 bases). Germline lookup yields CDR1 MNHEY and CDR2 SVGAGI. Trimming took off 5 bases at V and 6 bases at J, with 14 bases between the two ends. The CDR3 has 14 amino acids. Written as DNA, the CDR3 is TGTGCCAGCAGTCCCGGGGGGGGCAGTCAGCCCCAGCATTTT. Translation: CASSPGGGSQPQHF.

The rearrangement links TRBV18 to TRBJ1-5; a possible D gene is TRBD1 (6 bases). Trimming took off 2 bases at V and 0 bases at J, with 14 bases between the two ends. Germline values: CDR1 KGHSH, CDR2 LQKENI. The CDR3 runs 17 residues. For the CDR3, the DNA is TGTGCCAGCTCACCAGGTTTAGGGGGAGATAGCAATCAGCCCCAGCATTTT. Amino acids: CASSPGLGGDSNQPQHF.

The chain uses TRBV5-1 and TRBJ2-2, with D possibly TRBD1 on 5 matching bases. With 1 base removed from V and 3 bases from J, the gap between germline ends came to 7 bases. The CDR3 totals 14 residues. CDR1 and CDR2 (germline): SGHRS, YFSETQ. The DNA of the CDR3 is TGCGCCAGCAGCTTGTCAGGGTACACCGGGGAGCTGTTTTTT. Its translation is CASSLSGYTGELFF.

The chain is built from TRBV29-1 and TRBJ1-1, with D perhaps matching TRBD1 (6 bases). The CDR3 totals 14 residues. The V gene lost 5 bases and the J gene lost 8 bases, with 21 bases spanning the gap. Germline V lookup: CDR1 SQVTM, CDR2 ANQGSEA. The CDR3 region has the DNA TGCAGCGTTAAGTCCCTAATGGGGGGGCCGGAAGCTTTCTTT. It codes for CSVKSLMGGPEAFF.

This chain connects TRBV10-3 to TRBJ2-7; 7 bases match TRBD1. Germline V gene lookup returns CDR1 ENHRY and CDR2 SYGVKD. The ends lost 4 bases at V and 5 bases at J; junction bases unmatched: 8. CDR3 length equals 14 residues. The CDR3 here is CAISGLDRAHEQYF. In nucleotides, the CDR3 is TGTGCCATCAGTGGGCTTGACAGGGCCCACGAGCAGTACTTC.

This clone was seen just once. V gene TRBV19 combines with J gene TRBJ1-1, with D unresolved. CDR3 length: 13 amino acids. Germline CDR1 and CDR2: LNHDA and SQIVND (reference sequence). Trimming left V 5 bases short and J 4 bases short, with 11 bases between. This chain's CDR3 is CASSLSRGTEAFF. Here the CDR3 DNA reads TGTGCCAGTAGTCTCTCCCGGGGCACTGAAGCTTTCTTT.